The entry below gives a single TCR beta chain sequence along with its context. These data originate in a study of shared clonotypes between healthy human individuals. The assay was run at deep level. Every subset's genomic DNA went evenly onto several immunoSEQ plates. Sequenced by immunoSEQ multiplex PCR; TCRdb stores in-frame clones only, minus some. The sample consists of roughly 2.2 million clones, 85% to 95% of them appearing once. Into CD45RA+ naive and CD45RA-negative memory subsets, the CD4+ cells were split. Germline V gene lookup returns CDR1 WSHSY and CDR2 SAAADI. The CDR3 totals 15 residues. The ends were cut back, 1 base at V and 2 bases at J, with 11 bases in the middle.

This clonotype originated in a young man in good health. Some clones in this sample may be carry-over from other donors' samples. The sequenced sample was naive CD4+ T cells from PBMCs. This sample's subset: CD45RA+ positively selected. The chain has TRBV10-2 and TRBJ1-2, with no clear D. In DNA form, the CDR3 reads TGCGCCAGCAGTGAGTTGGTCAGATCAAACTATGGCTACACCTTC. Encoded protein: CASSELVRSNYGYTF.